This T cell receptor (beta chain) appears in the sequencing data of a study of early T cells in non-severe SARS-CoV-2 infection. Study-wide points: VDJdb-based annotation leaned toward anti-spike CD8 responses and missed private and CD4 specificities.

A note on this clonotype: The antigen is not known.

Each single cDNA molecule received a unique molecular identifier. TCRdb analysed the 5' RACE reads with MiXCR anew, one entry per CDR3 protein. The table has around 93,000 distinct CDR3 sequences, about an eighth seen once. CDR1 is MNHEY, CDR2 SVGEGT, per germline. This CDR3 contains 19 residues. V trimming: 6 bases; J trimming: 0 bases; junction bases outside the gene matches: 17. The TCR comes from an adult who was a healthcare worker with PCR-confirmed SARS-CoV-2 infection or an uninfected control (not recorded which). V and J are TRBV6-2 or TRBV6-3 and TRBJ1-1, with 9 positions matching TRBD1. This material consisted of whole blood, taken at baseline. CDR3 residues: CASSPTGTGPFGLNTEAFF. CDR3 DNA sequence: TGTGCCAGCAGCCCAACCGGGACAGGGCCCTTTGGTTTGAACACTGAAGCTTTCTTT.